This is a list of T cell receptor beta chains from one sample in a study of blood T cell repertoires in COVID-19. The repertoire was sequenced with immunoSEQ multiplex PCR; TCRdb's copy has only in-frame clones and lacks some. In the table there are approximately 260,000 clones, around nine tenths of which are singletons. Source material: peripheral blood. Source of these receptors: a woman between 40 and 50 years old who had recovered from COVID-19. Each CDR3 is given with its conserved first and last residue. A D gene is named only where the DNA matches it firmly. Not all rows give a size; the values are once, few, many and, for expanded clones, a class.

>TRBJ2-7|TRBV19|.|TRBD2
TGTGCCAGTAGTATTATCAGCGGGGAGTCCTACGAGCAGTACTTC
CASSIISGESYEQYF
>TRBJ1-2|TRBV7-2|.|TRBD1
TGTGCCAGCAGCCCGGGACAGCTACACTATGGCTACACCTTC
CASSPGQLHYGYTF
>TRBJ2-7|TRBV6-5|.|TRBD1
TGTGCCAGCAGTTACCAACAGGGGACCTACGAGCAGTACTTC
CASSYQQGTYEQYF
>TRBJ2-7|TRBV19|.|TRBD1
TGTGCCAGTAGTATCGGACAGGGATCCTACGAGCAGTACTTC
CASSIGQGSYEQYF
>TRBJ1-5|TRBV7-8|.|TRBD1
TGTGCCAGCAGCCCCCCCCAGGGGGCTGGCAATCAGCCCCAGCATTTT
CASSPPQGAGNQPQHF
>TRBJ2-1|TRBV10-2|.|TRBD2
TGCGCCAGCATTGAAGCGGGGAGCCGCCTCCCCCACGAGCAGTTCTTC
CASIEAGSRLPHEQFF
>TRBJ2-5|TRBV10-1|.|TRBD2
TGCGCCAGCAGGTCCCTAGCGGGGAACCAAGAGACCCAGTACTTC
CASRSLAGNQETQYF
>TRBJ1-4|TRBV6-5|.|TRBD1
TGTGCCATAGGACAGGGCGGTGAGGAAAAACTGTTTTTT
CAIGQGGEEKLFF
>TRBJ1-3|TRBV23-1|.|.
TGCGCCAGCAGTCAATCGAGACGGAAACGGAGGGACCTAAACACCATATATTTT
CASSQSRRKRRDLNTIYF
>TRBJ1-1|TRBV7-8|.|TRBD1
TGTGCCAGCAGCCAAAGGGACAGGAGGAACACTGAAGCTTTCTTT
CASSQRDRRNTEAFF
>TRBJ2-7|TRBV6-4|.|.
TGTGCCCCCACCCCCAGGGGAAATGAGTTCTACGAGCAGTACTTC
CAPTPRGNEFYEQYF
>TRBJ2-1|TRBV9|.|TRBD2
TGTGCCAGCAGCCCTCTTCCGGGGGGGGCTTACAATGAGCAGTTCTTC
CASSPLPGGAYNEQFF
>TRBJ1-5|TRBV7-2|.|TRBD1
TGTGCCAGCAGCTTCGCGGGACAGATTAATCAGCCCCAGCATTTT
CASSFAGQINQPQHF
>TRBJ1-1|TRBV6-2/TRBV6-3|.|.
TGTGCCAGCAGTTACTCGTTGAGGAACACTGAAGCTTTCTTT
CASSYSLRNTEAFF
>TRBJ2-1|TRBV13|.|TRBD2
TGTGCCAGCATAAGGCGGGAGGTCGGGGGGAATGAGCAGTTCTTC
CASIRREVGGNEQFF
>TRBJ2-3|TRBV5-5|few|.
TGTGCCAGCCGAAATGGACAGTTCACAGATACGCAGTATTTT
CASRNGQFTDTQYF
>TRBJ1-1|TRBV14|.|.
TGTGCCAGCAGCCAAGATAAAGGGGGATGGAACACTGAAGCTTTCTTT
CASSQDKGGWNTEAFF
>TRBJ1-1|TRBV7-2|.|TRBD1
TGTGCCAGCAGCCTAACCGGGACAGGCACGAACACTGAAGCTTTCTTT
CASSLTGTGTNTEAFF
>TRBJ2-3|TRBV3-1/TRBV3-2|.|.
TGTGCCAGCAGCCAATGGGACGGGACTAGCACAGATACGCAGTATTTT
CASSQWDGTSTDTQYF
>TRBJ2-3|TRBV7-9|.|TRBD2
TGTGCCAGCAGCCAAGCCTGGGTAGCGGGAGGTGGCACAGATACGCAGTATTTT
CASSQAWVAGGGTDTQYF
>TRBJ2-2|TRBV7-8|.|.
TGTGCCAGCAGCTTGAGAGGCACCGGGGAGCTGTTTTTT
CASSLRGTGELFF
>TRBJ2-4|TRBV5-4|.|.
TGTGCCAGCAGCTTGGCCCCTAAAGCCAAAAACATTCAGTACTTC
CASSLAPKAKNIQYF
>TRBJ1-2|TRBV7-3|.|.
TGTGCCAGCAGCCCCAGCCCTACGGTTGGGATAACGGGGTACACCTTC
CASSPSPTVGITGYTF
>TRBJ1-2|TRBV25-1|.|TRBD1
TGTGCCAGCAGTGACCCTCTGGACAGGGGGAGAATTGGCTACACCTTC
CASSDPLDRGRIGYTF
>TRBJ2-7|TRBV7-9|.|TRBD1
TGTGCCAGCAGGGGACAGACCTACGAGCAGTACTTC
CASRGQTYEQYF
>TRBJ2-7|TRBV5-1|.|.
TGCGCCAGCGGTCGCGGGACGGCGGCTTACGAGCAGTACTTC
CASGRGTAAYEQYF
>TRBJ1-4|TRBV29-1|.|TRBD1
TGCAGCGTTGAGACAGGGCTCGGGATGCGAAAACTGTTTTTT
CSVETGLGMRKLFF
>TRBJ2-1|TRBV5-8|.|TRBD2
TGTGCCAGCAGCTACGGACTAGCGGGGAGCGATGAGCAGTTCTTC
CASSYGLAGSDEQFF
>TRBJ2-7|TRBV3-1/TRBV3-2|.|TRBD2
TGTGCCAGCAGCTCGAGGACTAGCGGGAGGCAGTGGCAGTACTTC
CASSSRTSGRQWQYF
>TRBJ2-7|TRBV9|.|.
TGTGCCAGCAGCGAAGGGGCCGTCTCCGAGCAGTACTTC
CASSEGAVSEQYF
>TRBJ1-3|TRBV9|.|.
TGTGCCAGCAGCCCCCAGGCACAGCTCTCTGGAAACACCATATATTTT
CASSPQAQLSGNTIYF
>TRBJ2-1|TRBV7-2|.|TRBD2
TGTGCCAGCAGCTTAGAGCGGGGGGGCCAAACCCAGTTCTTC
CASSLERGGQTQFF
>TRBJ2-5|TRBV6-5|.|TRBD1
TGTGCCAGCAGGCGGACAGGGGGCGGAGAGACCCAGTACTTC
CASRRTGGGETQYF
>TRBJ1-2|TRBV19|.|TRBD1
TGTGCCAGTAGGAAGACAGGGCTCGACTATGGCTACACCTTC
CASRKTGLDYGYTF
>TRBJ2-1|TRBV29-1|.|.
TGCAGCGTTGAAGGCCCCGCGGGAGAGCAGTTCTTC
CSVEGPAGEQFF
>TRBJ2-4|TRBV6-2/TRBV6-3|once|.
TGTGCCAGCAGTTGGTTGGGAGCGACCAAAAACATTCAGTACTTC
CASSWLGATKNIQYF
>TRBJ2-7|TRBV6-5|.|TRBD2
TGTGCCAGCAGGAAGGTAGCGGGGAACTACGAGCAGTACTTC
CASRKVAGNYEQYF
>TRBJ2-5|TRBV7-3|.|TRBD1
TGTGCCAGCAGCCAGACAGGGGGAGAGACCCAGTACTTC
CASSQTGGETQYF
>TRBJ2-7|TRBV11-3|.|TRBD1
TGTGCCAGCAGCCCCTACAGGGGGCTGCCGAGCGAGCAGTACTTC
CASSPYRGLPSEQYF
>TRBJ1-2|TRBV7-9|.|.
TGTGCCAGCAGCTTTGGGGGGAACTATGGCTACACCTTC
CASSFGGNYGYTF
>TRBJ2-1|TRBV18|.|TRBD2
TGTGCCAGCTCACCAAGGGCACTAGCGGGAGGATTCTATGAGCAGTTCTTC
CASSPRALAGGFYEQFF
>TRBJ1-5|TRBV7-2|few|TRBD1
TGTGCCAGCAGCCCCACAGGGGGTTATAGCAATCAGCCCCAGCATTTT
CASSPTGGYSNQPQHF
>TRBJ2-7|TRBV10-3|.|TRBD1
TGTGCCATCGGAGGGACAGGTTCCTACGAGCAGTACTTC
CAIGGTGSYEQYF
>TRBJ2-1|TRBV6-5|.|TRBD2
TGTGCCAGCAGTTACGTGGGCGGGGGGGTCTATGAGCAGTTCTTC
CASSYVGGGVYEQFF